This TCR beta chain was identified during a study of early T cells in non-severe SARS-CoV-2 infection. On the study more broadly: Bulk RNA taken from unsorted whole blood was sequenced, leaving chains unpaired.

This clonotype has at least ten counts. Its antigen is undetermined. The trim removed 7 bases at V and 3 bases at J, leaving 9 bases unmatched. Germline assignment: CDR1 SNHLY and CDR2 FYNNEI. The CDR3 covers 15 residues. Findings and limits, study-wide: VDJdb matches were skewed toward anti-spike CD8 T cell responses.

MiXCR was run by TCRdb on the 5' RACE reads, yielding one entry per CDR3 protein. The sample has around 66,000 distinct CDR3 sequences, over 10% seen once. The sequencing input was whole blood. The rearrangement links TRBV2 to TRBJ2-1, with 7 bases identical to TRBD1. The TCR originated in an adult who was a healthcare worker with PCR-confirmed SARS-CoV-2 infection or an uninfected control (not recorded which). CDR3 DNA sequence: TGTGCCAGCACCGGACAGGTTTTGGGCTACAATGAGCAGTTCTTC. Its protein is CASTGQVLGYNEQFF.